The next 8 T cell receptor beta chains were all read from a single sample in a study of blood T cell dynamics during melanoma immunotherapy. As to time point: week 3, after first cycle of checkpoint inhibitor. Sequenced by immunoSEQ multiplex PCR; TCRdb stores in-frame clones only, minus some. The sample shows 10,000 to 12,000 clones, around 87% of them seen only once. Specimen: blood, collected from a patient treated with checkpoint blockade. The receptor set was obtained from a human donor with melanoma.

The chain couples TRBV7-2 to TRBJ2-7; D assignment may be TRBD1 or TRBD2 (5 bases each). Trimming removed 1 base from V and 3 bases from J, with 10 bases in between. This CDR3 spans 14 amino acids. Looked up from germline, CDR1 is SGHTA and CDR2 is FQGNSA. CDR3 in amino acids: CASSLGGPIYEQYF. The CDR3 DNA is TGTGCCAGCAGCTTAGGGGGACCGATCTACGAGCAGTACTTC.

The rearrangement joins TRBV6-6 to TRBJ2-3, with 7 bases matching TRBD1. Per the germline V gene, CDR1 is MNHNY and CDR2 is SVGAGI (reference sequence). The CDR3 runs 14 residues. V shed 8 bases, J shed 1 base, and the junction held 6 bases outside the gene matches. The CDR3 sequence is CASRVTGGTDTQYF. The CDR3 bases are TGTGCCAGCCGAGTTACAGGGGGCACAGATACGCAGTATTTT.

The chain has TRBV2 and TRBJ1-4; D perhaps matches TRBD1 (6 bases). V was clipped by 8 bases and J by 0 bases, with 16 bases between them. Germline-derived CDR1 and CDR2 are SNHLY and FYNNEI. This CDR3 has 16 residues. The CDR3 sequence is CASLKTGFATNEKLFF. The CDR3 coding sequence is TGTGCCAGCCTGAAGACAGGTTTTGCAACTAATGAAAAACTGTTTTTT.

This clone appeared once. This chain connects TRBV7-9 to TRBJ2-5; 8 bases match TRBD2. This CDR3 is 15 amino acids long. J gave up 5 bases and V 1 base, and 6 bases lay outside the gene matches. Germline V gives CDR1 SEHNR, CDR2 FQNEAQ (reference sequence). The CDR3 loop is CASSLVSGVIETQYF. Written as DNA, the CDR3 is TGTGCCAGCAGCTTAGTTAGCGGGGTGATCGAGACCCAGTACTTC.

J is TRBJ2-3 and V is TRBV23-1, with D uncertain. TRBV23-1 is labeled an ORF, and its function is uncertain. This CDR3 comprises 13 residues. V was clipped by 1 base and J by 6 bases, with 8 bases between them. CDR3 coding DNA: TGCGCCAGCAGTCAATGGAGCGACGATACGCAGTATTTT. This codes for CASSQWSDDTQYF.

This clone was seen more than once but under ten times. This CDR3 reads CASSTSGPFGEQFF. For the CDR3, the DNA is TGTGCCAGCTCTACTAGCGGTCCTTTTGGCGAGCAGTTCTTC. This chain uses TRBV5-6 with TRBJ2-1, with 8 bases that match TRBD2. Per the germline V gene, CDR1 is SGHDT and CDR2 is YYEEEE. The CDR3 extends over 14 amino acids. Trimming took 7 bases from V and 10 from J; bases not matched to a gene: 13.

The J gene is TRBJ2-6, the V gene TRBV7-3; D gene unclear. Germline V CDR1 and CDR2: SGHTA, FQGTGA. The CDR3 covers 15 residues. V lost 4 bases to trimming and J lost 3 bases, with 10 bases between them. The CDR3 protein is CASSSSQGGANVLTF. The CDR3 DNA follows: TGTGCCAGCAGCTCCTCCCAAGGTGGGGCCAACGTCCTGACTTTC.

This clone was observed a handful of times. V and J are TRBV7-9 and TRBJ1-2, with D unclear. CDR3 length: 12 amino acids. V lost 4 bases and J 8 bases, leaving 11 bases between the germline ends. CDR1 is SEHNR and CDR2 is FQNEAQ in the germline V gene (reference sequence). Written as DNA, the CDR3 is TGTGCCAGCAGCTCCGACAAGTCCGGCTACACCTTC. Encoded protein: CASSSDKSGYTF.